This entry lists 6 T cell receptor beta chains sequenced from one sample in a study of blood T cell repertoires in COVID-19. Some clones are missing from TCRdb's copy, which holds only in-frame ones; the method was immunoSEQ multiplex PCR. The sample includes 90,000 to 120,000 clones, just under 95% of them seen just once. Specimen: peripheral blood. Every receptor here comes from a man aged 65 to 79 with acute or convalescent COVID-19.

CDR3 nucleotides: TGTGCCAGCAAAGAGACAGGGAAAGAGCAGTACTTC. Amino acid sequence: CASKETGKEQYF. This rearrangement joins TRBV27 to TRBJ2-7, with 7 bases identical to TRBD1. The length of the CDR3 is 12 residues. Germline V lookup: CDR1 MNHEY, CDR2 SMNVEV (reference sequence). V lost 7 bases, J lost 7 bases, and 7 bases stayed unmatched.

The chain carries TRBV6-5 and TRBJ1-1; 7 nucleotides line up with TRBD1. Unmatched junction bases numbered 2, after V lost 2 bases and J lost 2 bases. This CDR3 has 14 amino acids. Germline V gene lookup returns CDR1 MNHEY and CDR2 SVGAGI. The CDR3 here is CASSYRDSNTEAFF. For the CDR3, the DNA is TGTGCCAGCAGTTACCGGGACAGTAACACTGAAGCTTTCTTT.

Notes on this clone: A read error may produce the germline difference seen at one junction end. The chain joins TRBV5-1 to TRBJ2-2; 8 bases match TRBD1. The CDR3 is 16 amino acids. CDR1 is SGHRS, CDR2 YFSETQ, per germline. CDR3 nucleotide sequence: TGCGCCAGCAGCTCCTTGACAGGGGCGACCACCCGGGAGCTGTTTTTT. This gives the protein CASSSLTGATTRELFF.

This clone was detected once. The chain joins TRBV28 to TRBJ1-5, with D perhaps TRBD1 (5 bases). The germline V and J ends were trimmed by 6 bases and 0 bases, with 6 bases remaining between them. The length of the CDR3 is 13 residues. The V gene's germline CDR1 is MDHEN and CDR2 SYDVKM. As DNA, the CDR3 is TGTGCCAGCAGCAGGGATAGCAATCAGCCCCAGCATTTT. This sequence encodes CASSRDSNQPQHF.

The gene calls are TRBV20-1 and TRBJ2-2; 7 nucleotides line up with TRBD2. Germline values: CDR1 DFQATT, CDR2 SNEGSKA (reference sequence). V dropped 3 bases and J dropped 6; count of bases not matched to a gene: 4. The CDR3 runs 13 residues. CDR3 protein: CSASAGAPGELFF. CDR3 nucleotide sequence: TGCAGTGCTAGTGCGGGAGCCCCCGGGGAGCTGTTTTTT.

Note on this clone: This same CDR3 is encoded by further DNA sequences in the sample. The V call is TRBV28, the J call TRBJ2-7; D remains unclear. With 3 bases removed from V and 4 bases from J, the gap between germline ends came to 4 bases. There are 11 residues in the CDR3. CDR1 MDHEN and CDR2 SYDVKM come from the germline V gene. CDR3 DNA sequence: TGTGCCAGCAGTTTCGGTTACGAGCAGTACTTC. Encoded protein: CASSFGYEQYF.